This is a list of T cell receptor beta chains from one sample in a study of blood T cell repertoires in COVID-19. Clones were sequenced by immunoSEQ multiplex PCR, and TCRdb holds only the in-frame ones, with some missing. The sample consists of about 80,000 clones, 88% of them appearing once. The sequencing input was peripheral blood. The source of these receptors is a man between 65 and 85 years old with acute or convalescent COVID-19. Both conserved end residues are part of each CDR3. The order of the fields is clone size, D gene, V gene, CDR3 length, J gene, CDR3 DNA, CDR3 protein. The D gene is left open where the match is weak. The size entry is marked missing in some rows and otherwise reads once, few, many or a size class.

-	TRBD2	TRBV19	12	TRBJ2-7	TGTGCCACCAGCGGGGCTTCCTACGAGCAGTACTTC	CATSGASYEQYF
once	-	TRBV5-1	16	TRBJ2-6	TGCGCCAGCAGCTTACCACAGGGCACTGGGGCCAACGTCCTGACTTTC	CASSLPQGTGANVLTF
few	TRBD2	TRBV10-2	16	TRBJ2-7	TGCGCCAGCAGTGAATATTGGGGACTAGCGGACTACGAGCAGTACTTC	CASSEYWGLADYEQYF
-	TRBD1	TRBV6-5	14	TRBJ1-2	TGTGCCAGCAGTCTTACCGGGACAGGGACTGGCTACACCTTC	CASSLTGTGTGYTF
-	TRBD2	TRBV7-3	15	TRBJ2-7	TGTGCCAGCAGCTGGGGAGCGGGGAACTCCTACGAGCAGTACTTC	CASSWGAGNSYEQYF
-	TRBD1	TRBV7-6	15	TRBJ1-5	TGTGCCAGCAGCGTCGGACAGGGGGCTTGGGAGCCCCAGCATTTT	CASSVGQGAWEPQHF
-	TRBD2	TRBV27	16	TRBJ2-3	TGTGCCAGCAGTGCCACTAGCGGGAGTAGCACAGATACGCAGTATTTT	CASSATSGSSTDTQYF
once	TRBD2	TRBV6-2/TRBV6-3	15	TRBJ2-7	TGTGCCAGCAGTTCGACTAGCGGGAGTAGGTACGAGCAGTACTTC	CASSSTSGSRYEQYF
-	-	TRBV28	12	TRBJ2-7	TGTGCCAGCGGGGGCGCTTCCTACGAGCAGTACTTC	CASGGASYEQYF
-	TRBD1	TRBV7-3	15	TRBJ2-1	TGTGCCAGCAGCTCACAGGGGTACTCTTACAATGAGCAGTTCTTC	CASSSQGYSYNEQFF
few	TRBD1	TRBV12-3/TRBV12-4	12	TRBJ1-1	TGTGCCAGCAGTTACGGGACAGGGGAAGCTTTCTTT	CASSYGTGEAFF
-	TRBD2	TRBV7-2	15	TRBJ2-7	TGTGCCAGCAGCCCCCGGGACGGGAGGGTTTACGAGCAGTACTTC	CASSPRDGRVYEQYF
few	-	TRBV27	13	TRBJ1-1	TGTGCCAGCAGTTTACTACAGGAAACTGAAGCTTTCTTT	CASSLLQETEAFF
-	TRBD1	TRBV15	19	TRBJ2-2	TGTGCCACCAGCAGAGCCTTTGGGACTCCAGGGGGCGTCTCCGGGGAGCTGTTTTTT	CATSRAFGTPGGVSGELFF
once	-	TRBV6-5	12	TRBJ1-4	TGTGCCACCCGGGCCGCGGGCGAAAAACTGTTTTTT	CATRAAGEKLFF
-	TRBD1	TRBV12-5	14	TRBJ1-1	TGTGCTCGAAGGACAGGGTCGGTGGACACTGAAGCTTTCTTT	CARRTGSVDTEAFF
-	-	TRBV7-2	13	TRBJ1-2	TGTGCCAGCAGCCTCTGGGACTCAGATGGCTACACCTTC	CASSLWDSDGYTF
-	-	TRBV19	15	TRBJ2-2	TGTGCCAGTAGTATGATTGGCAGGTATACCGGGGAGCTGTTTTTT	CASSMIGRYTGELFF
-	-	TRBV25-1	13	TRBJ2-2	TGTGCCAGCTCCAGGGATTGGGGCGGGGAGCTGTTTTTT	CASSRDWGGELFF
-	-	TRBV28	15	TRBJ2-6	TGTGCCAGCACCCTGGACAGCTCTGGGGCCAACGTCCTGACTTTC	CASTLDSSGANVLTF
-	TRBD2	TRBV5-1	19	TRBJ2-6	TGCGCCAGCAGCCCGCGGGCTAGCGGGAGGGCCTCTGGGGCCAACGTCCTGACTTTC	CASSPRASGRASGANVLTF
-	-	TRBV7-9	16	TRBJ1-1	TGTGCCAGCAGCTTACAAGGGACATTCGGGAACACTGAAGCTTTCTTT	CASSLQGTFGNTEAFF
-	-	TRBV7-3	13	TRBJ2-7	TGTGCCAGCAGCTTAACCAGGGCAGACGAGCAGTACTTC	CASSLTRADEQYF
-	-	TRBV28	14	TRBJ1-2	TGTGCCAGCAGTTCCCCCAGCCCGAGGGATGGCTACACCTTC	CASSSPSPRDGYTF
-	TRBD1	TRBV29-1	12	TRBJ1-1	TGCAGCGCTGACAGGGGATGGACTGAAGCTTTCTTT	CSADRGWTEAFF
-	-	TRBV5-4	14	TRBJ2-5	TGTGCCAGCAGCTTTCACCGGGATACAGAGACCCAGTACTTC	CASSFHRDTETQYF
-	TRBD1	TRBV18	16	TRBJ2-3	TGTGCCAGCTCACAACCGGGACAGGCAAAGACAGATACGCAGTATTTT	CASSQPGQAKTDTQYF
-	-	TRBV19	15	TRBJ1-1	TGTGCCAGTAGTATAGGACAGATAACAAACACTGAAGCTTTCTTT	CASSIGQITNTEAFF
-	TRBD1	TRBV2	16	TRBJ1-3	TGTGCCAGCGGCCGTTCAGGGACAGATCCTGGAAACACCATATATTTT	CASGRSGTDPGNTIYF
-	-	TRBV7-2	14	TRBJ1-5	TGTGCCAGCAGCTATTACGGGGGTTACCAGCCCCAGCATTTT	CASSYYGGYQPQHF
-	TRBD1	TRBV6-5	14	TRBJ1-5	TGTGCCAGCAGTCCACAGGGGGGGAATCAGCCCCAGCATTTT	CASSPQGGNQPQHF
-	TRBD1	TRBV5-4	13	TRBJ2-5	TGTGCCAGCAGCACGACAGGGGTGGAGACCCAGTACTTC	CASSTTGVETQYF
once	TRBD2	TRBV18	15	TRBJ2-3	TGTGCCAGCTCACCCGGACTAGCGGGGGGTCATACGCAGTATTTT	CASSPGLAGGHTQYF
-	-	TRBV24-1	13	TRBJ2-1	TGTGCCACCAGTGAGGACAGCTACAATGAGCAGTTCTTC	CATSEDSYNEQFF
-	-	TRBV5-1	15	TRBJ2-1	TGCGCCAGCAGCTTGTGGGCTAGCGACGGGAATGAGCAGTTCTTC	CASSLWASDGNEQFF
-	-	TRBV21-1	19	TRBJ1-4	TGTGCCAGCAGCTCCTCCCGAGACAGGGGTGGAGCAACTAATGAAAAACTGTTTTTT	CASSSSRDRGGATNEKLFF
-	TRBD2	TRBV4-1	16	TRBJ2-3	TGCGCCAGCAGCCGGTGGGGAGGGTTGCCCACAGATACGCAGTATTTT	CASSRWGGLPTDTQYF
-	-	TRBV4-1	14	TRBJ2-1	TGCGCCAGCAGCCAGGGGAGCTCCTACAATGAGCAGTTCTTC	CASSQGSSYNEQFF
-	-	TRBV18	14	TRBJ1-5	TGTGCCAGCTCACCAGGGAGCAGCAATCAGCCCCAGCATTTT	CASSPGSSNQPQHF
-	-	TRBV28	15	TRBJ2-1	TGTGCCAGCACCTACCCCAAGAAAAGCGGCAATGAGCAGTTCTTC	CASTYPKKSGNEQFF
-	-	TRBV7-3	14	TRBJ1-1	TGTGCCAGCAGCCTCGTGGGGGGGAACACTGAAGCTTTCTTT	CASSLVGGNTEAFF
-	-	TRBV10-3	14	TRBJ2-7	TGTGCCATCAGTGAGTCGAGGTTTTTAGGCGAGCAGTACTTC	CAISESRFLGEQYF
-	-	TRBV5-7	12	TRBJ2-7	TGTGCCAGCAGCCGCGGGGCTGTCGAGCAGTACTTC	CASSRGAVEQYF
-	TRBD1	TRBV6-5	13	TRBJ2-7	TGTGCCAGTACTCGACAGGGCTCCTACGAGCAGTACTTC	CASTRQGSYEQYF
-	TRBD1	TRBV6-6	15	TRBJ1-5	TGTGCCAGCAGCCCGCGGGACAGGGGACAAAGGCCCCAGCATTTT	CASSPRDRGQRPQHF
-	-	TRBV14	16	TRBJ2-1	TGTGCCAGCAGCCTCATGACAGGTAGCTCCTACAATGAGCAGTTCTTC	CASSLMTGSSYNEQFF
-	-	TRBV14	14	TRBJ2-5	TGTGCCAGCAGCCAAGAACTATCTCCCAGGGTCCAGTACTTC	CASSQELSPRVQYF
-	-	TRBV9	14	TRBJ1-5	TGTGCCAGCAGCGTAGCGGGGGGGGATCAGCCCCAGCATTTT	CASSVAGGDQPQHF
-	-	TRBV19	12	TRBJ1-1	TGTGCCAGTAGTTACTCCGGGGGGATTGCTTTCTTT	CASSYSGGIAFF
-	-	TRBV6-6	14	TRBJ1-5	TGTGCCAGCAGGCGCGAGGAGGCACATCAGCCCCAGCATTTT	CASRREEAHQPQHF
-	-	TRBV27	16	TRBJ2-6	TGTGCCAGCAGTTCCCGGTTTTTCTCTGGGGCCAACGTCCTGACTTTC	CASSSRFFSGANVLTF
-	-	TRBV5-5	13	TRBJ1-2	TGTGCCAGCAGTCACACCGCTAACTATGGCTACACCTTC	CASSHTANYGYTF
-	-	TRBV28	14	TRBJ2-3	TGTGCCAGCAGTTTGCGGACTAACTCGGATACGCAGTATTTT	CASSLRTNSDTQYF
-	-	TRBV10-3	14	TRBJ1-6	TGTGCCATCAGTGAGTGGACAGAAAATTCACCCCTCCACTTT	CAISEWTENSPLHF
-	-	TRBV6-1	18	TRBJ2-6	TGTGCCAGCAGTGTCATGGTCCCTGGGGGCGCTGGGGCCAACGTCCTGACTTTC	CASSVMVPGGAGANVLTF